These 10 T cell receptor beta chains came from one sample sequenced in a study of cytomegalovirus exposure and HLA in healthy donors. It was with 60 Vbeta and 13 Jbeta primers that the PCR ran. Profiled with immunoSEQ multiplex PCR; TCRdb holds only in-frame clones, not every one. Among around 180,000 clones listed, over 75% were seen once. The sample taken for sequencing was PBMCs. The receptors were sampled from a man between 60 and 75 years old in good health and CMV-seronegative.

The chain links TRBV4-1 to TRBJ2-7; 9 bases are shared with TRBD1. Germline CDR1 and CDR2: MGHRA and YSYEKL. CDR3 length equals 14 residues. The V and J ends lost 4 bases and 4 bases, in that order; junction bases with no gene match: 5. CDR3 nucleotide sequence: TGCGCCAGCAGCCCAGGGACAGGGTTGTACGAGCAGTACTTC. This codes for CASSPGTGLYEQYF.

V and J are TRBV2 and TRBJ1-4; 7 bases match TRBD1. CDR3 size: 14 residues. CDR1 and CDR2 from the germline V gene are SNHLY and FYNNEI. V shed 7 bases and J 4 bases; nucleotides not matched to a gene: 6. The CDR3 sequence: CASMAGGLNEKLFF. For the CDR3, the DNA is TGTGCCAGCATGGCAGGGGGTCTTAATGAAAAACTGTTTTTT.

The chain employs TRBV9 and TRBJ1-1; tentative D call: TRBD1 (6 bases). The CDR3 is made up of 15 amino acids. The ends were cut back, 2 bases at V and 5 bases at J, with 16 bases in the middle. Germline V gene lookup returns CDR1 SGDLS and CDR2 YYNGEE. The CDR3 coding sequence is TGTGCCAGCAGCGTTGGGGGGGCCATAGGGACTGAAGCTTTCTTT. Amino acid sequence: CASSVGGAIGTEAFF. Supplemented by reference TRBV9 and TRBJ1-1, the full variable domain reads DSGVTQTPKHLITATGQRVTLRCSPRSGDLSVYWYQQSLDQGLQFLIQYYNGEERAKGNILERFSAQQFPDLHSELNLSSLELGDSALYFCASSVGGAIGTEAFFGQGTRLTVV.

This clone has more than one count but fewer than ten. The chain combines TRBV23-1 with TRBJ2-3; 7 bases map to TRBD2. TRBV23-1 carries the ORF label, with uncertain function. V shed 8 bases, J shed 2 bases, and the junction held 10 bases outside the gene matches. The CDR3 is 15 amino acids. As DNA, the CDR3 is TGCGCCAGCGCGCGGCCCAGCGGGGACACAGATACGCAGTATTTT. Translating gives CASARPSGDTDTQYF.

CDR3 protein: CASSLGLEEQYF. The CDR3 bases are TGTGCCAGCAGCTTGGGACTGGAAGAGCAGTACTTC. This sequence joins TRBV5-6 and TRBJ2-5; the D is unclear. Trimming took 0 bases from V and 11 from J, leaving 11 bases between them. Germline V CDR1 and CDR2: SGHDT, YYEEEE. This CDR3 has 12 amino acids.

This clone came up a few times. V and J are TRBV27 and TRBJ1-6, with 9 bases identical to TRBD1. The V gene's germline CDR1 is MNHEY and CDR2 SMNVEV (reference sequence). Trimming cost V 6 bases and J 9 bases; bases outside gene matches: 18. The CDR3 spans 18 residues. In DNA, the CDR3 is TGTGCCAGCAGGACCAAGGGTCGGGACAGGGTCCTTGGTTCACCCCTCCACTTT. The encoded protein is CASRTKGRDRVLGSPLHF.

The chain employs TRBV28 and TRBJ1-2, with TRBD1 matching over 7 bases. Trimming at V came to 7 bases and at J to 1 base, leaving 6 bases not matched to a gene. The CDR3 sequence is 14 residues long. Germline V gene lookup returns CDR1 MDHEN and CDR2 SYDVKM. CDR3 sequence reads: CASTVGTVNYGYTF. CDR3 in DNA: TGTGCCAGCACCGTTGGGACAGTTAACTATGGCTACACCTTC.

The genes are TRBV9 and TRBJ1-6, with D unclear. V gave up 4 bases and J gave up 9 bases, with 17 bases separating them. Looked up from germline, CDR1 is SGDLS and CDR2 is YYNGEE. The CDR3 is made up of 15 amino acids. The CDR3 DNA reads as TGTGCCAGCAGCCCCCGGGGAGGGCAGAGTTCACCCCTCCACTTT. This gives the protein CASSPRGGQSSPLHF.

The chain employs TRBV9 and TRBJ1-3; D not certain. CDR1 is SGDLS, CDR2 YYNGEE, per germline. V shed 4 bases and J shed 4 bases, with 6 bases lying between them. The CDR3 loop spans 12 amino acids. CDR3 in DNA: TGTGCCAGCAGCTCCGCGGGAAACACCATATATTTT. Its protein product is CASSSAGNTIYF.

The rearrangement joins TRBV2 to TRBJ1-6; no definite D call. This CDR3 contains 13 residues. The V end lost 3 bases, the J end lost 9 bases, and 9 bases lay between the germline ends. Germline V gene sequence: CDR1 SNHLY, CDR2 FYNNEI. CDR3 protein: CASSDGYGSPLHF. The CDR3 region has the DNA TGTGCCAGCAGTGACGGGTACGGTTCACCCCTCCACTTT.